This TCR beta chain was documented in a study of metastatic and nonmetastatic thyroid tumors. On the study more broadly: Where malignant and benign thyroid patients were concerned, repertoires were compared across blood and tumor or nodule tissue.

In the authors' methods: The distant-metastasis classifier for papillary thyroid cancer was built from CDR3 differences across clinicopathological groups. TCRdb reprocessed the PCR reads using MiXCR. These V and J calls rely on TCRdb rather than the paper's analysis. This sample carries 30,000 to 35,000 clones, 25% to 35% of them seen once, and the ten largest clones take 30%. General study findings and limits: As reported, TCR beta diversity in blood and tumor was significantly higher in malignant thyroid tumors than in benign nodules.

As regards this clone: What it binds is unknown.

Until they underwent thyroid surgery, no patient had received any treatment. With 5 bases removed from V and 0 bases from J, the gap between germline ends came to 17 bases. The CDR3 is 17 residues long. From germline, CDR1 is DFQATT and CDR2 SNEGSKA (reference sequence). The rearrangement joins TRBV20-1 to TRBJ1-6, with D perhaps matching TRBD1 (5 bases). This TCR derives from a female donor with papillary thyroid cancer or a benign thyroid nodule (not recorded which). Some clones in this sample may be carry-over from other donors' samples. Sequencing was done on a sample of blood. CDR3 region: CSAYPNRRSSYNSPLHF. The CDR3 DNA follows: TGCAGTGCTTACCCCAACAGGAGAAGCTCCTATAATTCACCCCTCCACTTT.